Listed below are T cell receptor beta chains from one sample, sequenced in a study of CD8 T cells in Susac syndrome. Via MiXCR, TCRdb re-called the immunoSEQ multiplex PCR reads, giving one row per CDR3 protein. The table records 150,000 to 180,000 distinct CDR3 sequences, around 96% of them present only once. The sequenced material came from CD4+ T cells from PBMCs. The receptors originated from a human donor with Susac syndrome. Both conserved end residues are part of each CDR3. The D gene is left open where the match is weak. Expanded clones get a size class; other rows say once, few or many, or leave the size out.

. | TRBJ2-1 | TRBV9 | . | TGTGCCAGCAGCGTAGGGGGCTCGCGAACTGTTGAGCAGTTCTTC | CASSVGGSRTVEQFF
. | TRBJ1-6 | TRBV18 | . | TGTGCCAGCTCACCACAGGGTCGGGATAATTCACCCCTCCACTTT | CASSPQGRDNSPLHF
. | TRBJ2-5 | TRBV20-1 | TRBD2 | TGCAGTGCTAGGAGCGGGGGGGCAGTAGAGACCCAGTACTTC | CSARSGGAVETQYF
. | TRBJ1-1 | TRBV29-1 | . | TGCAGCGTTCACCCCGGCCTTGAAGCTTTCTTT | CSVHPGLEAFF
. | TRBJ1-4 | TRBV3-1 | . | TGTGCCAGCAGCCCGCCCGGGTCGGAAAAACTGTTTTTT | CASSPPGSEKLFF
. | TRBJ1-1 | TRBV7-2 | . | TGTGCCAGCAGCTTAGACTCAGGCAACACTGAAGCTTTCTTT | CASSLDSGNTEAFF
. | TRBJ2-5 | TRBV20-1 | . | TGCAGTGCTAGGCTCTTGGTGATGGAGGAGACCCAGTACTTC | CSARLLVMEETQYF
. | TRBJ1-1 | TRBV6-1 | TRBD1 | TGTGCCAGCAGTGAGACAGGGTTCGGGAACACTGAAGCTTTCTTT | CASSETGFGNTEAFF
. | TRBJ1-5 | TRBV23-1 | TRBD1 | TGCGCCAGCGGACAGGGCCGAGATCAGCCCCAGCATTTT | CASGQGRDQPQHF
. | TRBJ2-7 | TRBV6-2/TRBV6-3 | . | TGTGCCAGCAGTTACTACCGATCAGCCCCGGACACGGCTATCTACGAGCAGTACTTC | CASSYYRSAPDTAIYEQYF
. | TRBJ1-5 | TRBV29-1 | TRBD1 | TGCAGCGTGGAAACAGGGGTGGGTCCCAATCAGCCCCAGCATTTT | CSVETGVGPNQPQHF
. | TRBJ2-5 | TRBV5-1 | TRBD2 | TGCGCCAGCAGCAAGGGACTAGCTGGAGCCCAAGAGACCCAGTACTTC | CASSKGLAGAQETQYF
. | TRBJ2-1 | TRBV9 | . | TGTGCCAGCAGCGTTTCTAGAAACAATGAGCAGTTCTTC | CASSVSRNNEQFF
. | TRBJ2-3 | TRBV19 | . | TGTGCCAGTAGTAGAGGGGACTGGGGCGGCACAGATACGCAGTATTTT | CASSRGDWGGTDTQYF
. | TRBJ2-3 | TRBV10-3 | . | TGTGCCATCAGTGAGGGGGACTCCACAGATACGCAGTATTTT | CAISEGDSTDTQYF
. | TRBJ2-7 | TRBV9 | TRBD1 | TGTGCCAGCAGCGAGACAGGGAACGGCTACGAGCAGTACTTC | CASSETGNGYEQYF
. | TRBJ2-3 | TRBV5-4 | . | TGTGCCAGCAGCTTCCCCGCAGGGGAAGATACGCAGTATTTT | CASSFPAGEDTQYF
. | TRBJ2-3 | TRBV20-1 | . | TGCAGTGCTATTGTCTCTGGCACAGATACGCAGTATTTT | CSAIVSGTDTQYF
. | TRBJ2-5 | TRBV6-6 | . | TGTGCCAGCAGTGGCCAAGAGACCCAGTACTTC | CASSGQETQYF
. | TRBJ1-4 | TRBV12-3/TRBV12-4 | . | TGTGCCAGCAGTCCCAAGGTGGGCGAAAAACTGTTTTTT | CASSPKVGEKLFF
. | TRBJ2-5 | TRBV24-1 | TRBD1 | TGTGCCACCAGTGATTCAACAGGGGGCACCGAGGAGACCCAGTACTTC | CATSDSTGGTEETQYF
. | TRBJ1-2 | TRBV29-1 | . | TGCAGCGTTGTGGGGGAAGATGGCTACACCTTC | CSVVGEDGYTF
. | TRBJ2-5 | TRBV11-2 | . | TGTGCCAGCAGCTCCTCCCCGGGACCCCAAGAGACCCAGTACTTC | CASSSSPGPQETQYF
. | TRBJ2-5 | TRBV29-1 | TRBD1 | TGCAGCGTTGAAGGTTGGGCAGGGGGCGCGGGGACCCAGTACTTC | CSVEGWAGGAGTQYF
. | TRBJ1-6 | TRBV7-9 | TRBD1 | TGTGCCAGCAGCCCACCGACAGGGTATAATTCACCCCTCCACTTT | CASSPPTGYNSPLHF
. | TRBJ2-1 | TRBV7-2 | . | TGTGCCAGCAGCTTAGAGAGGGGCTCCTACAATGAGCAGTTCTTC | CASSLERGSYNEQFF
once | TRBJ1-6 | TRBV13 | . | TGTGCCAGCACCATGGGGCAGGGGAATTCACCCCTCCACTTT | CASTMGQGNSPLHF
. | TRBJ1-5 | TRBV7-2 | TRBD1 | TGTGCCAGCAGCAAAACCGGGACAGGGGCTTCGAGGCCCCAGCATTTT | CASSKTGTGASRPQHF
. | TRBJ1-6 | TRBV20-1 | TRBD1 | TGCAGTGCTAAGGTCGCAGGGGGGGTAAATAATTCACCCCTCCACTTT | CSAKVAGGVNNSPLHF
. | TRBJ1-2 | TRBV29-1 | . | TGCAGCGTTGCCCAGCCGGCAGGCCTCATTCATGGCTACACCTTC | CSVAQPAGLIHGYTF
. | TRBJ1-2 | TRBV25-1 | TRBD1 | TGTGCCAGCAGTGCAGTGACAGGGTCTGGCTACACCTTC | CASSAVTGSGYTF
. | TRBJ1-1 | TRBV14 | . | TGTGCCAGCAGCCAACCCCCGACCGAAGAAGCTTTCTTT | CASSQPPTEEAFF
. | TRBJ1-1 | TRBV7-9 | . | TGTGCCAGCAGCCCTAAGAGGTCGGGGTTGAACACTGAAGCTTTCTTT | CASSPKRSGLNTEAFF
. | TRBJ2-3 | TRBV29-1 | . | TGCAGCGTCGGAAGGGGGGCCCTCACAGATACGCAGTATTTT | CSVGRGALTDTQYF
. | TRBJ2-2 | TRBV12-3/TRBV12-4 | . | TGTGCCAGCAATAAAAACGGGGAGCTGTTTTTT | CASNKNGELFF
. | TRBJ2-1 | TRBV18 | TRBD2 | TGTGCCAGCTCTCCAGGACTAGTCGAAGAGCAGTTCTTC | CASSPGLVEEQFF
. | TRBJ1-1 | TRBV25-1 | TRBD1 | TGTGCCAGCAGTGGAACAGGGGGCCCCAAAGAAGCTTTCTTT | CASSGTGGPKEAFF
. | TRBJ1-5 | TRBV7-2 | . | TGTGCCAGCAGCCTTTTACAAACGGGGAATCAGCCCCAGCATTTT | CASSLLQTGNQPQHF
. | TRBJ1-6 | TRBV5-6 | . | TGTGCCAGCAGCTTGGACGGGAACCATTCACCCCTCCACTTT | CASSLDGNHSPLHF
once | TRBJ1-5 | TRBV9 | . | TGTGCCAGCAGCGGCATGTCGGGGCAGCCCCAGCATTTT | CASSGMSGQPQHF
. | TRBJ1-1 | TRBV11-2 | TRBD1 | TGTGCCAGCAGCTTAAAACAGGGGAGCACTGAAGCTTTCTTT | CASSLKQGSTEAFF
. | TRBJ2-3 | TRBV4-1 | . | TGCGCCAGCAGCCAAGATCAGGGGAGCACAGATACGCAGTATTTT | CASSQDQGSTDTQYF
once | TRBJ1-1 | TRBV5-4 | . | TGTGCCAGCTGCACCCATAACACTGAAGCTTTCTTT | CASCTHNTEAFF
. | TRBJ2-1 | TRBV29-1 | . | TGCAGCGTTGAAGCGCTAGCGACCCATGAGCAGTTCTTC | CSVEALATHEQFF
. | TRBJ1-2 | TRBV29-1 | . | TGCAGCGTTGTAGGTGGCTCTAATGGCTACACCTTC | CSVVGGSNGYTF
. | TRBJ1-5 | TRBV6-5 | . | TGTGCCAGCACCCCGGGAGGAGGTCAGCCCCAGCATTTT | CASTPGGGQPQHF
. | TRBJ2-3 | TRBV27 | . | TGTGCCAGCAGTCCAACCACAGATACGCAGTATTTT | CASSPTTDTQYF
. | TRBJ1-2 | TRBV9 | . | TGTGCCAGCAGTTTGACGGCCGGTTATGGCTACACCTTC | CASSLTAGYGYTF
. | TRBJ2-5 | TRBV3-1 | . | TGTGCCAGCAGCCAAGATCCAGGGAACCAAGAGACCCAGTACTTC | CASSQDPGNQETQYF
. | TRBJ2-1 | TRBV14 | . | TGTGCCAGCAGCCGCGTCGCCTCCCGGGGTACAAGCGCTGAGCAGTTCTTC | CASSRVASRGTSAEQFF
. | TRBJ1-2 | TRBV13 | . | TGTGCCAGCAGCTCCCGGTTTGCCGGCTATGGCTACACCTTC | CASSSRFAGYGYTF
. | TRBJ2-6 | TRBV5-4 | . | TGTGCCAGCAGCTTGGACGGCATCTCTGGGGCCAACGTCCTGACTTTC | CASSLDGISGANVLTF
. | TRBJ2-7 | TRBV29-1 | . | TGCAGCTGTCTCAGGGGGGGCTACGAGCAGTACTTC | CSCLRGGYEQYF